This T cell receptor (beta chain) originates from a study of read filtering for tumor transcriptome and immune sequencing. Overall study context: Among patients, 17 to 20 were male and some 15 female, aged roughly 45 to 80 (mean roughly 64). Transcriptome libraries were built from DNase-treated RNA.

The CDR3 consists of 14 residues. V was trimmed by 2 bases and J by 1 base, leaving 8 bases between them. CDR1 is KGHSH and CDR2 is LQKENI in the germline V gene. This clonotype showed up many times. Antigen: not known. Study-level results: This fraction held mixed bone marrow immune cells after CD138-negative sorting. Without single-read clonotypes, shared clonotype proportions correlated more between IR-seq and RNA-seq.

This library used roughly 370 ng RNA and molecular barcoded adaptors spanning alpha/delta and beta/gamma chains. Each CDR3 protein gets one entry after TCRdb re-called the reads with MiXCR. The table has about 40,000 distinct CDR3 sequences, roughly 12% seen once. This sequence originates from a donor at least 40 years old with multiple myeloma. This rearrangement joins TRBV18 to TRBJ1-1, with D unresolved. What was sequenced was a population of CD138-negative cells sorted from bone marrow. The CDR3 DNA sequence: TGTGCCAGCTCACCAGGACGGACGAACACTGAAGCTTTCTTT. Translated, it gives CASSPGRTNTEAFF.